This T cell receptor beta chain was sequenced for a study of blood T cell repertoires in COVID-19. This CDR3 has 14 amino acids. The V end lost 5 bases, the J end lost 1 base, and 11 bases lay between the germline ends. The germline gives CDR1 SEHNR, CDR2 FQNEAQ (reference sequence). Original analysis: Reference gene primers were amplified, and this amplification served to estimate nucleated cell counts. Assay: immunoSEQ multiplex PCR; the TCRdb copy retains only in-frame clones and omits some. V and J calls and clone size follow that table, whereas D and trimming were derived from the DNA. The sample includes hundreds of thousands of clones, 70% to 90% seen only once; the top ten take roughly 1.4%.

The chain is built from TRBV7-9 and TRBJ1-1; no definite D call. The sequenced material came from peripheral blood. The TCR comes from a woman in her twenties or thirties with active or convalescent COVID-19. CDR3 DNA: TGTGCCAGCAGCGCGGACTACAGGAACACTGAAGCTTTCTTT. The encoded protein is CASSADYRNTEAFF.